Following are 11 T cell receptor beta chains from one sample sequenced in a study of T-cell memory formation after mild COVID-19. TCRdb redid the calling of the 5' RACE reads with MiXCR, one entry per CDR3 protein. This table has a few hundred thousand distinct CDR3 sequences, roughly 15% appearing once. The material sequenced was PBMCs or a T cell subset sorted from them (not recorded which). All receptors come from a man aged 18 to 35 who had mild COVID-19 (a few samples of this study predate the infection). Cell type and time point are not known.

This clonotype was observed a handful of times. The genes are TRBV7-2 and TRBJ2-5; 7 nucleotides agree with TRBD2. This CDR3 spans 15 amino acids. V dropped 5 bases and J dropped 3; count of bases not matched to a gene: 9. The germline V gene has CDR1 SGHTA and CDR2 FQGNSA. The CDR3 protein is CASSIRASGEETQYF. Here the CDR3 DNA reads TGTGCCAGCAGCATAAGGGCTAGCGGAGAAGAGACCCAGTACTTC.

There are a few counts of this clonotype. The chain uses TRBV7-9 and TRBJ2-7; no definite D call. Trimming removed 1 base at V and 9 bases at J, with 10 bases between. CDR1 and CDR2 (germline): SEHNR, FQNEAQ (reference sequence). This CDR3 has 12 amino acids. This CDR3 reads CASSLEGRSQYF. The DNA for the CDR3 is TGTGCCAGCAGCTTAGAGGGTCGGTCGCAGTACTTC.

CDR3 region: CASSLDRGGYEQYV. The CDR3 DNA is TGTGCCAGCAGCTTAGACAGGGGCGGGTACGAGCAGTACGTC. The V gene is TRBV11-2, the J gene TRBJ2-7; the D gene is possibly TRBD1 (6 bases). The V and J ends lost 0 bases and 4 bases respectively, with 10 bases between them. Per the germline V gene, CDR1 is SGHAT and CDR2 is FQNNGV. This CDR3 region has 14 residues.

This clonotype was counted between two and nine times. CDR3 in amino acids: CASSSGLAGGLANEQFF. CDR3 DNA: TGTGCCAGCAGTTCGGGACTAGCGGGGGGGCTGGCCAATGAGCAGTTCTTC. The chain combines TRBV6-5 with TRBJ2-1; TRBD2 matches 16 bases. CDR1 MNHEY and CDR2 SVGAGI come from the germline V gene. V lost 4 bases, J lost 6 bases, and 6 bases stayed unmatched. CDR3 length: 17 amino acids.

V is TRBV24-1 and J is TRBJ2-1; 10 positions agree with TRBD2. Trimming at V came to 3 bases and at J to 1 base, leaving 17 bases not matched to a gene. This CDR3 contains 21 residues. Germline V lookup: CDR1 KGHDR, CDR2 SFDVKD. CDR3 region: CATSDPRLAGAKSESYNEQFF. In DNA, the CDR3 is TGTGCCACCAGTGATCCCCGGCTAGCGGGGGCAAAGAGCGAATCCTACAATGAGCAGTTCTTC.

The chain is built from TRBV18 and TRBJ1-1, with D unresolved. This CDR3 spans 15 amino acids. The germline V gene has CDR1 KGHSH and CDR2 LQKENI. The V gene lost 3 bases and the J gene lost 1 base, with 12 bases spanning the gap. In DNA, the CDR3 is TGTGCCAGCTCACCCAATATCGGTCCGAACACTGAAGCTTTCTTT. The encoded protein is CASSPNIGPNTEAFF.

This clonotype was detected only a few times. The CDR3: CASSESLRSQYF. Here the CDR3 DNA reads TGCGCCAGCAGTGAGTCGTTGAGGTCGCAGTATTTT. The rearrangement links TRBV10-2 to TRBJ2-3; D ambiguous. The germline V gene encodes CDR1 WSHSY and CDR2 SAAADI. This CDR3 contains 12 residues. Trimming removed 0 bases from V and 10 bases from J, with 8 bases in between.

This clonotype has more than one count but fewer than ten. The V gene is TRBV9, the J gene TRBJ2-5, with 8 bases lining up with TRBD2. The CDR3 totals 14 residues. Germline-derived CDR1 and CDR2 are SGDLS and YYNGEE. J gave up 5 bases and V 3 bases, and 6 bases lay outside the gene matches. CDR3 amino acids: CASSAYSGVETQYF. In DNA form, the CDR3 reads TGTGCCAGCAGCGCTTATAGCGGGGTGGAGACCCAGTACTTC. The full variable domain, its missing parts supplied by reference TRBV9 and TRBJ2-5, is DSGVTQTPKHLITATGQRVTLRCSPRSGDLSVYWYQQSLDQGLQFLIQYYNGEERAKGNILERFSAQQFPDLHSELNLSSLELGDSALYFCASSAYSGVETQYFGPGTRLLVL.

This clonotype has just a few counts. The chain has TRBV28 and TRBJ1-5, with D possibly being TRBD1 (5 bases). Germline-derived CDR1 and CDR2 are MDHEN and SYDVKM. Trimming left V 5 bases short and J 0 bases short, with 14 bases between. This CDR3 is 16 amino acids long. The CDR3: CASSTGDGYSNQPQHF. Written as DNA, the CDR3 is TGTGCCAGCAGTACCGGGGACGGTTATAGCAATCAGCCCCAGCATTTT.

The gene calls are TRBV7-8 and TRBJ1-2, with D unresolved. V was cut by 1 base and J by 7 bases, with 13 bases left in between. Germline V gene lookup returns CDR1 SGHVS and CDR2 FQNEAQ. The CDR3 loop spans 14 amino acids. This chain's CDR3 is CASSLELVASGYTF. The CDR3 region has the DNA TGTGCCAGCAGCTTAGAATTGGTAGCGAGTGGCTACACCTTC.

The chain joins TRBV5-1 to TRBJ1-6, with 9 bases aligning to TRBD1. Per germline, CDR1 SGHRS and CDR2 YFSETQ. There are 17 residues in the CDR3. J gave up 8 bases and V 4 bases, and 13 bases lay outside the gene matches. This chain's CDR3 is CASSPAGTGNPDSPLHF. CDR3 nucleotide sequence: TGCGCCAGCAGCCCGGCGGGGACAGGGAACCCGGATTCACCCCTCCACTTT.